These 11 T cell receptor beta chains share one sample of origin, sequenced in a study of read filtering for tumor transcriptome and immune sequencing. This library used around 400 ng RNA and molecular barcoded adaptors spanning alpha/delta and beta/gamma chains. TCRdb itself ran the reads through MiXCR, one entry per CDR3 protein. This table holds roughly 59,000 distinct CDR3 sequences, roughly a fifth found once. The sample taken for sequencing was a population of CD138-negative cells sorted from bone marrow. These receptors all come from a donor aged 40 or over with multiple myeloma.

This clonotype has a count of ten or more. This chain joins TRBV29-1 and TRBJ2-1; 9 bases line up with TRBD1. Germline V gene data show CDR1 as SQVTM and CDR2 as ANQGSEA. The CDR3 extends over 13 amino acids. Trimming cost V 7 bases and J 7 bases; bases outside gene matches: 8. In DNA form, the CDR3 reads TGCAGCGCCGTCCTCGGACAGGGGAATGAGCAGTTCTTC. Encoded protein: CSAVLGQGNEQFF.

Worth noting for this clonotype: This sequence may be a read error, since a much larger clone differs from it by one base. This chain connects TRBV28 to TRBJ2-5; a weak D match, TRBD1 (6 bases). Germline-derived CDR1 and CDR2 are MDHEN and SYDVKM. The V end was cut by 5 bases, the J end by 9 bases, with 16 bases between. The CDR3 contains 13 residues. The CDR3 region is CASSIGTRRSQYF. The CDR3 region has the DNA TGTGCCAGCAGTATAGGGACAAGGAGGTCCCAGTACTTC.

The rearrangement joins TRBV10-3 to TRBJ2-6; D unresolved. This CDR3 comprises 17 residues. The V and J ends lost 4 bases and 0 bases respectively, with 13 bases between them. The germline V gene encodes CDR1 ENHRY and CDR2 SYGVKD. CDR3 in DNA: TGTGCCATCAGTGTGGCAATGCAGGACTCTGGGGCCAACGTCCTGACTTTC. Translating gives CAISVAMQDSGANVLTF.

For this clonotype: A far larger clone is a single base away, which makes a read error likely. The chain carries TRBV6-1 and TRBJ1-6; D possibly corresponds to TRBD1 (5 bases). The CDR3 totals 13 residues. Germline CDR1 is MNHNS and CDR2 is SASEGT. V was cut by 8 bases and J by 7 bases, with 12 bases left in between. The CDR3 nucleotides read TGTGCCAGCGGAGGCAGGGAGAATTCACCCCTCCACTTT. Amino acids: CASGGRENSPLHF.

As regards this clonotype: This sequence may be a read error, since a much larger clone differs from it by one base. Since the CDR3 does not end with the conserved phenylalanine or tryptophan, this likely comes from a read error. J is TRBJ1-1 and V is TRBV7-8, with D unresolved. Germline V gene sequence: CDR1 SGHVS, CDR2 FQNEAQ. The V and J ends lost 5 bases and 4 bases respectively, with 11 bases between them. The CDR3 contains 13 residues. CDR3 sequence: CASSETVTTEAFL. CDR3 sequence (DNA): TGTGCCAGCAGCGAAACAGTTACCACTGAAGCTTTCCTT.

This clonotype was detected ten times or more. This chain connects TRBV7-8 to TRBJ2-1; the D gene could be TRBD1 or TRBD2 (5 bases each). Per germline, CDR1 SGHVS and CDR2 FQNEAQ. V lost 5 bases and J lost 4, with 18 bases in between. The CDR3 consists of 16 residues. The CDR3 nucleotides read TGTGCCAGCAGCCCGTCCGGGGCAATTACTTACAATGAGCAGTTCTTC. Its translation is CASSPSGAITYNEQFF.

This clonotype was counted only a few times. Here the CDR3 reads CASSVRFNSYEQYF. Written as DNA, the CDR3 is TGTGCCAGCAGTGTTCGGTTCAACTCCTACGAGCAGTACTTC. The rearrangement uses TRBV2 and TRBJ2-7; no firm D call. There are 14 residues in the CDR3. CDR1 is SNHLY, CDR2 FYNNEI, per germline. V lost 4 bases, J lost 0 bases, and 10 bases lay in between.

This clonotype was seen at least ten times. The genes are TRBV3-1 and TRBJ2-7; D is unclear. Germline loops: CDR1 LGHDT, CDR2 YNNKEL (reference sequence). There are 12 residues in the CDR3. Trimming stripped 4 bases from V and 1 base from J, with 5 bases between. DNA for the CDR3: TGTGCCAGCAGCCCAGGATCCTACGAGCAGTACTTC. Amino acids: CASSPGSYEQYF.

This clonotype appeared a single time. The chain couples TRBV6-1 to TRBJ2-1; 8 nucleotides match TRBD2. In germline, CDR1 is MNHNS, CDR2 SASEGT. With V trimmed by 8 bases and J by 8 bases, 8 bases remained unmatched. The CDR3 covers 13 residues. CDR3 in amino acids: CASRASGSDEQFF. The CDR3 DNA sequence: TGTGCCAGCCGGGCTAGCGGGTCCGATGAGCAGTTCTTC.

This clonotype was picked up many times. The CDR3 loop is CATSRRPDVSSPLHF. CDR3 coding DNA: TGTGCCACCAGCAGGCGGCCCGACGTAAGTTCACCCCTCCACTTT. The chain has TRBV15 and TRBJ1-6; no reliable D call. CDR3 length: 15 amino acids. The germline V and J ends were trimmed by 3 bases and 9 bases, with 15 bases remaining between them. Germline CDR1 is LNHNV and CDR2 is YYDKDF (reference sequence).

The CDR3 is CSVTTSREQFF. The CDR3 coding sequence is TGCAGCGTCACAACTAGCCGTGAGCAGTTCTTC. This chain joins TRBV29-1 and TRBJ2-1, with D possibly TRBD2 on 6 matching bases. Trimming removed 6 bases from V and 9 bases from J, with 12 bases in between. The length of the CDR3 is 11 residues. Germline CDR1 is SQVTM and CDR2 is ANQGSEA.